The 18 T cell receptor beta chains listed next were all sequenced from one sample in a study of identical twins (dated by TCRdb to about 2016). The library relied on 5' RACE. TCRdb shows the sequencer as Illumina HiSeq 2000. The public reads were reanalyzed by TCRdb: fastp trimming at Q25, MiXCR alignment, in-frame beta chains only. Duplicate CDR3 protein sequences are folded into a single record with the most common DNA and genes. This sample has 500,000 or so distinct CDR3 sequences in its table, and about 13% of those were observed once. The ten largest clones take up more than 0.8% of the sample. This sample also appeared in a second study, on yellow fever vaccine responses in identical twins.

What was sequenced was CD4+ T cells sorted from blood. The receptor set was obtained from a woman aged 18-35 years in good health.

This sequence joins TRBV12-3 or TRBV12-4 and TRBJ2-5, with TRBD1 identical over 11 bases. V trimming: 5 bases; J trimming: 2 bases; junction bases outside the gene matches: 10. The CDR3 extends over 17 amino acids. CDR3 protein: CASSAGTGGLTQETQYF. CDR3 nucleotide sequence: TGTGCCAGCAGTGCCGGGACAGGGGGATTAACACAAGAGACCCAGTACTTC.

The rearrangement links TRBV19 to TRBJ2-1; 10 nucleotides align to TRBD2. In germline, CDR1 is LNHDA, CDR2 SQIVND (reference sequence). The CDR3 is 14 amino acids. Trimming took 6 bases from V and 8 from J; bases not matched to a gene: 7. CDR3 region: CASRSSGGAYEQFF. The CDR3 DNA sequence: TGTGCCAGTAGGTCAAGCGGGGGGGCGTATGAGCAGTTCTTC.

The chain joins TRBV9 to TRBJ2-2; no reliable D call. CDR1 SGDLS and CDR2 YYNGEE come from the germline V gene. V was pared by 2 bases and J by 7 bases, with 6 bases between. CDR3 length: 12 amino acids. The CDR3, as DNA: TGTGCCAGCAGCGTCTACGTCGGGGAGCTGTTTTTT. Its protein product is CASSVYVGELFF.

V is TRBV20-1 and J is TRBJ2-3, with TRBD2 identical over 11 bases. The V and J ends lost 4 bases and 1 base, in that order; junction bases with no gene match: 4. This CDR3 has 15 amino acids. From germline, CDR1 is DFQATT and CDR2 SNEGSKA (reference sequence). The CDR3 reads CSAIVTSGGTDTQYF. The CDR3 nucleotides are TGCAGTGCTATTGTGACTAGCGGGGGCACAGATACGCAGTATTTT.

This clonotype was recorded a few times. This chain joins TRBV12-3 or TRBV12-4 and TRBJ1-5; unclear D gene. V was clipped by 6 bases and J by 0 bases, with 9 bases between them. The CDR3 has 14 amino acids. The CDR3 nucleotides read TGTGCCAGCAGCCCACAATATAGCAATCAGCCCCAGCATTTT. This sequence encodes CASSPQYSNQPQHF.

The chain carries TRBV28 and TRBJ2-2; D is perhaps TRBD2 (6 bases). There are 15 residues in the CDR3. Germline V lookup: CDR1 MDHEN, CDR2 SYDVKM. Deletions cut 7 bases from V and 7 bases from J, with 19 bases between. The CDR3 nucleotides read TGTGCCAGCATCCCGGTGGGGCGGGGCGTCGGGGAGCTGTTTTTT. This codes for CASIPVGRGVGELFF.

This clonotype was recorded a few times. The chain combines TRBV10-1 with TRBJ2-3; 12 nucleotides line up with TRBD2. Germline V gene data show CDR1 as WNHNN and CDR2 as SYGVQD (reference sequence). The J segment lost 0 bases and the V segment lost 1 base, leaving 2 bases of the junction unmatched. CDR3 size: 17 residues. In DNA, the CDR3 is TGCGCCAGCAGTGAGTGGACTAGCGGGATTAGCACAGATACGCAGTATTTT. This translates into CASSEWTSGISTDTQYF.

This clonotype was observed a handful of times. J is TRBJ2-7 and V is TRBV28; perhaps TRBD1 as D (6 bases). This CDR3 is 13 amino acids long. V was trimmed by 7 bases and J by 5 bases, leaving 15 bases between them. Germline CDR1 and CDR2: MDHEN and SYDVKM. CDR3 coding DNA: TGTGCCAGCATGATCCGACAGGTAAACGAGCAGTACTTC. Protein: CASMIRQVNEQYF. Using reference TRBV28 and TRBJ2-7 for the parts outside the CDR3, the full variable domain is DVKVTQSSRYLVKRTGEKVFLECVQDMDHENMFWYRQDPGLGLRLIYFSYDVKMKEKGDIPEGYSVSREKKERFSLILESASTNQTSMYLCASMIRQVNEQYFGPGTRLTVT.

This clonotype turned up a few times. The chain has TRBV3-1 and TRBJ2-5; D may be TRBD1 or TRBD2 (5 bases each). This CDR3 has 15 amino acids. The ends were cut back, 2 bases at V and 0 bases at J, with 10 bases in the middle. Germline CDR1 reads LGHDT; CDR2 reads YNNKEL (reference sequence). CDR3 protein: CASSQSRGDQETQYF. The CDR3 DNA follows: TGTGCCAGCAGCCAATCCCGAGGGGACCAAGAGACCCAGTACTTC.

This clonotype has a handful of counts. The DNA for the CDR3 is TGTGCCACGAAACGACAGACTTCCATGTCGGGTACGCAGTATTTT. It codes for CATKRQTSMSGTQYF. V is TRBV6-1 and J is TRBJ2-3, with D possibly being TRBD1 (5 bases). Germline V gene data show CDR1 as MNHNS and CDR2 as SASEGT. The CDR3 contains 15 residues. With 10 bases removed from V and 8 bases from J, the gap between germline ends came to 25 bases.

This rearrangement joins TRBV7-2 to TRBJ1-5; 10 bases fit TRBD1. The germline V gene has CDR1 SGHTA and CDR2 FQGNSA. This CDR3 comprises 15 residues. V dropped 4 bases and J dropped 1; count of bases not matched to a gene: 1. The CDR3 region has the DNA TGTGCCAGCAGCTGGACAGGGGGAAGCAATCAGCCCCAGCATTTT. Encoded protein: CASSWTGGSNQPQHF.

V gene TRBV20-1 combines with J gene TRBJ2-7; 15 bases fit TRBD2. This CDR3 comprises 16 residues. Germline CDR1 DFQATT, CDR2 SNEGSKA (reference sequence). The V and J ends lost 6 bases and 6 bases, in that order; junction bases with no gene match: 12. The CDR3 DNA reads as TGCAGTGCGAGGACTAGCGGGAGGGCCGTTACCGGCGAGCAGTACTTC. Amino acid sequence: CSARTSGRAVTGEQYF.

The rearrangement uses TRBV10-3 and TRBJ2-5; the match to TRBD2 covers 7 bases. This CDR3 comprises 14 residues. The V gene end was trimmed by 6 bases and the J gene end by 5 bases; junction bases not matched to a gene: 9. Germline assignment: CDR1 ENHRY and CDR2 SYGVKD. CDR3 amino acids: CAISHGGGLETQYF. The CDR3 DNA is TGTGCCATCAGCCATGGGGGGGGGTTGGAGACCCAGTACTTC.

This clonotype was observed many times. V gene TRBV5-6 combines with J gene TRBJ2-1; 10 nucleotides line up with TRBD2. This CDR3 has 14 residues. The V segment lost 5 bases and the J segment 9 bases; nucleotides outside the gene matches: 8. Germline CDR1 is SGHDT and CDR2 is YYEEEE. The CDR3 DNA sequence: TGTGCCAGCAGTATGTCTAGCGGGAGACGTGAGCAGTTCTTC. It yields the protein CASSMSSGRREQFF.

The CDR3 sequence is CASSHPGLAGEFEQFF. The CDR3 nucleotides are TGCGCCAGCAGTCACCCGGGACTAGCGGGAGAATTTGAGCAGTTCTTC. The chain is built from TRBV23-1 and TRBJ2-1; TRBD2 agrees at 14 bases. TRBV23-1 is assigned to the ORF class and has an uncertain function. The CDR3 spans 16 residues. V shed 3 bases, J shed 9 bases, and the junction held 7 bases outside the gene matches.

This clonotype was seen only a few times. This chain links TRBV7-9 with TRBJ2-5; 7 bases map to TRBD1. In germline, CDR1 is SEHNR, CDR2 FQNEAQ (reference sequence). Unmatched junction bases numbered 16, after V lost 5 bases and J lost 4 bases. The CDR3 extends over 17 amino acids. CDR3 sequence reads: CASSILNIRDRGETQYF. The CDR3 DNA sequence: TGTGCCAGCAGCATACTGAACATCCGGGACAGAGGAGAGACCCAGTACTTC.

The rearrangement links TRBV6-2 or TRBV6-3 to TRBJ2-1; possible D gene TRBD1, 5 bases. V dropped 2 bases and J dropped 6 bases, with 17 bases sitting between them. The germline CDR1 and CDR2 sequences are MNHEY and SVGEGT. The CDR3 contains 16 residues. CDR3 in amino acids: CASSYPRRPQGNEQFF. The CDR3 region has the DNA TGTGCCAGCAGTTACCCACGACGACCGCAGGGCAATGAGCAGTTCTTC.

The V gene is TRBV11-2, the J gene TRBJ2-1; 11 nucleotides agree with TRBD2. Germline CDR1 reads SGHAT; CDR2 reads FQNNGV. This CDR3 is 15 amino acids long. V lost 8 bases, J lost 4 bases, and 7 bases stayed unmatched. This chain's CDR3 is CASSSTSGAYNEQFF. In nucleotides, the CDR3 is TGTGCCAGCTCCTCGACTAGCGGGGCATACAATGAGCAGTTCTTC. The whole variable domain, remainder taken from reference TRBV11-2 and TRBJ2-1, is EAGVAQSPRYKIIEKRQSVAFWCNPISGHATLYWYQQILGQGPKLLIQFQNNGVVDDSQLPKDRFSAERLKGVDSTLKIQPAKLEDSAVYLCASSSTSGAYNEQFFGPGTRLTVL.